Below, 10 T cell receptor beta chains from the same sample are listed, as sequenced in a study of blood T cells in healthy people across ages. The authors ran a second PCR of about 6 to 11 cycles using a sample-barcoded 5' primer and a J-beta primer mix. TCRdb independently ran MiXCR on the 5' RACE reads; one entry per CDR3 protein. The sample shows about a million distinct CDR3 sequences, roughly two fifths of them seen only once. The sequenced material came from blood. These receptors were taken from a man aged 18 to 29 in good health.

This chain links TRBV7-9 with TRBJ1-6; no clear D gene. Trimming cost V 0 bases and J 4 bases, with 4 bases left between them. Germline values: CDR1 SEHNR, CDR2 FQNEAQ (reference sequence). The CDR3 length is 14 residues. In DNA form, the CDR3 reads TGTGCCAGCAGCTTAGCAGAGTATAATTCACCCCTCCACTTT. This encodes CASSLAEYNSPLHF.

This clonotype was picked up a small number of times. V usage is TRBV6-2 or TRBV6-3 and J usage is TRBJ2-7; D may correspond to TRBD1 or TRBD2 (5 bases each). The germline V gene encodes CDR1 MNHEY and CDR2 SVGEGT. The germline V and J ends were trimmed by 8 bases and 2 bases, with 16 bases remaining between them. CDR3 length: 14 amino acids. The CDR3 bases are TGTGCCAGCGTTACCTATCGGGGCACCTACGAGCAGTACTTC. Residues: CASVTYRGTYEQYF.

On this clonotype itself: Relative to the germline gene, one junction end is altered; a read error may explain this. J is TRBJ1-1 and V is TRBV6-1; 7 bases agree with TRBD1. Per the germline V gene, CDR1 is MNHNS and CDR2 is SASEGT. The CDR3 runs to 12 residues. The CDR3: CASKTGNPEAFF. In DNA form, the CDR3 reads TGTGCCAGCAAGACAGGGAACCCTGAAGCTTTCTTT.

V gene TRBV3-1 combines with J gene TRBJ1-1, with D unclear. The V and J ends lost 10 bases and 4 bases respectively, with 10 bases between them. The CDR3 is made up of 11 amino acids. Germline V lookup: CDR1 LGHDT, CDR2 YNNKEL (reference sequence). The CDR3: CATKGGTEAFF. The CDR3 nucleotides read TGTGCCACCAAGGGTGGCACTGAAGCTTTCTTT.

This rearrangement joins TRBV14 to TRBJ1-2; D is ambiguous. Per germline, CDR1 SGHDN and CDR2 FVKESK. The CDR3 spans 14 residues. The ends were cut back, 0 bases at V and 4 bases at J, with 9 bases in the middle. The CDR3 DNA sequence: TGTGCCAGCAGCCAAGAATCGGACGGCTATGGCTACACCTTC. Translating gives CASSQESDGYGYTF.

This chain connects TRBV6-2 or TRBV6-3 to TRBJ2-3; 7 bases line up with TRBD2. V lost 5 bases, J lost 5 bases, and 7 bases stayed unmatched. Germline V gene data show CDR1 as MNHEY and CDR2 as SVGEGT. The CDR3 is 14 residues long. The CDR3 spells CASSRSGEGDTQYF. The CDR3, as DNA: TGTGCCAGCAGTCGAAGCGGGGAGGGAGATACGCAGTATTTT.

The gene calls are TRBV4-1 and TRBJ2-3, with 11 bases fitting TRBD2. Germline CDR1 and CDR2: MGHRA and YSYEKL. The length of the CDR3 is 16 residues. J was trimmed by 2 bases and V by 1 base; bases with no gene match: 2. Written as DNA, the CDR3 is TGCGCCAGCAGCCAAGTTAGCGGGGGGGTCACAGATACGCAGTATTTT. Encoded protein: CASSQVSGGVTDTQYF.

This clonotype has ten or more counts. The chain has TRBV5-7 and TRBJ2-1; 9 bases match TRBD1. TRBV5-7 has ORF status, its function being uncertain. This CDR3 is built from 14 residues. The V gene end was trimmed by 3 bases and the J gene end by 5 bases; junction bases not matched to a gene: 3. In DNA form, the CDR3 reads TGTGCCAGCAGCTGCCGGACAGGGGACAATGAGCAGTTCTTC. Translating it yields CASSCRTGDNEQFF.

This clonotype has ten or more counts. CDR3 region: CASSYQLRGGYTF. DNA for the CDR3: TGTGCCAGCAGTTACCAACTTAGGGGGGGCTACACCTTC. The rearrangement links TRBV6-6 to TRBJ1-2; possibly TRBD1 for D (6 bases). Trimming removed 2 bases at V and 8 bases at J, with 12 bases between. Germline V gene sequence: CDR1 MNHNY, CDR2 SVGAGI (reference sequence). The CDR3 runs 13 residues.

This clonotype was seen more than once but under ten times. The chain combines TRBV5-6 with TRBJ1-4; weak D call: TRBD1 (5 bases). The germline CDR1 and CDR2 sequences are SGHDT and YYEEEE. V was cut by 4 bases and J by 4 bases, with 14 bases left in between. CDR3 length: 15 amino acids. As DNA, the CDR3 is TGTGCCAGCAGCCCAGGGTGGAGGGGTAATGAAAAACTGTTTTTT. Protein: CASSPGWRGNEKLFF.